This T cell receptor beta chain came from a study of blood T cell repertoires in COVID-19. The CDR3 consists of 16 residues. Germline CDR1 MNHNS, CDR2 SASEGT. The V gene end was trimmed by 2 bases and the J gene end by 3 bases; junction bases not matched to a gene: 6. Here immunoSEQ multiplex PCR was the method, and the copy in TCRdb shows in-frame clones only, minus some. The sample records 200,000 to 250,000 clones, about 83% being singletons. This chain joins TRBV6-1 and TRBJ2-3; 9 bases are a match to TRBD2. This clonotype was obtained from a woman aged 30 to 39 with COVID-19, enrolled during active disease. Sequencing was performed on peripheral blood. CDR3 residues: CASSEKPSGTTDTQYF. CDR3 DNA sequence: TGTGCCAGCAGTGAAAAGCCTAGCGGGACTACAGATACGCAGTATTTT.